This T cell receptor (beta chain) came from a study of shared clonotypes between healthy human individuals. The assay was immunoSEQ multiplex PCR, and TCRdb's table has in-frame clones only and misses some. Among 2.3 million or so clones listed, approximately 93% were seen once. The CDR3 extends over 13 amino acids. Germline V lookup: CDR1 GTSNPN, CDR2 SVGIG (reference sequence). The J segment lost 7 bases and the V segment lost 4 bases, leaving 7 bases of the junction unmatched. The clonotype was recovered from a young man in good health. Some clones in this sample may be carry-over from other donors' samples. This sequence joins TRBV30 and TRBJ1-5; 7 nucleotides align to TRBD1. The sample taken for sequencing was naive CD4+ T cells from PBMCs. The sample's subset: CD45RA+ positively selected. Here the CDR3 reads CAWTGPGGQPQHF. CDR3 DNA sequence: TGTGCCTGGACCGGGCCAGGGGGGCAGCCCCAGCATTTT.